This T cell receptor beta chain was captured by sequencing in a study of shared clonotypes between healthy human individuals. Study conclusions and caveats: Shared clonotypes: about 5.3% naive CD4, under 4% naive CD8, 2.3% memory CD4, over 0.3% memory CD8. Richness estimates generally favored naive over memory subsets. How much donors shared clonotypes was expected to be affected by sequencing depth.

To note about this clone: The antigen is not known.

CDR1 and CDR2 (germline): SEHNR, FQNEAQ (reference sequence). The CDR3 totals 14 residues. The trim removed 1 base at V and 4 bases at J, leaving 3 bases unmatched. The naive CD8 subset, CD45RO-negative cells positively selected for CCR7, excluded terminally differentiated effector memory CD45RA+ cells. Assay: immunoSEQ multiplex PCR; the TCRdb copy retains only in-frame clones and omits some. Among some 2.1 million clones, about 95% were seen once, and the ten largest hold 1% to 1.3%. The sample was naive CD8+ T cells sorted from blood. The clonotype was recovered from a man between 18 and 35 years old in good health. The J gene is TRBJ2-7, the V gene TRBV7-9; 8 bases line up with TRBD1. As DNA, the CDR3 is TGTGCCAGCAGCTTAGTGGACAGGGAGTACGAGCAGTACTTC. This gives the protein CASSLVDREYEQYF. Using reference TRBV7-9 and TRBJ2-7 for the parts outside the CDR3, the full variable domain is DTGVSQNPRHKITKRGQNVTFRCDPISEHNRLYWYRQTLGQGPEFLTYFQNEAQLEKSRLLSDRFSAERPKGSFSTLEIQRTEQGDSAMYLCASSLVDREYEQYFGPGTRLTVT.